The clone carrying this T cell receptor beta chain turned up a few times. The target antigen is unknown. These data come from a study of T-cell memory formation after mild COVID-19. At the level of the study: TCR clusters largely stayed donor specific.

The CDR3 is made up of 14 amino acids. CDR1 and CDR2 (germline): ENHRY, SYGVKD. Trimming at V came to 9 bases and at J to 5 bases, leaving 6 bases not matched to a gene. Broader study findings: Researchers found some responding clones in pre-infection memory, a sign that cross-reactive memory joined.

5'RACE primed at constant segments yielded TCR alpha and TCR beta cDNA libraries bearing sample barcodes and UMIs. One entry per CDR3 protein, called by TCRdb with MiXCR from the 5' RACE reads. The sample yields about 100,000 distinct CDR3 sequences, about a sixth seen once. The rearrangement joins TRBV10-3 to TRBJ2-3, with 12 bases aligning to TRBD2. Sample: PBMCs or a T cell subset sorted from them (not recorded which). The receptor's source is a man in his late teens or twenties who had mild COVID-19 (a few samples of this study predate the infection). Cell type and time point are not known. The CDR3 nucleotides are TGTGCCATAGCTAGCGGGGGGGCCAAAGATACGCAGTATTTT. Translation gives CAIASGGAKDTQYF.